This T cell receptor (beta chain) stems from a study of CD8+CD57+ T cells in acquired aplastic anemia. Background on the study: DNA per sorted CD4+ or CD8+ sample ranged 0.2 to 27.4 ug, averaging approximately 3.1 ug. Study-wide results and caveats: More than 25 was the count of CD8+ CDR3 sequences that patients shared with controls.

On this clonotype itself: The antigen is not known.

Genomic DNA, the template, was used for profiling of the TCR beta VDJ and CDR3. TCRdb redid the calling of the reads with MiXCR, one entry per CDR3 protein. The sample consists of about 210,000 distinct CDR3 sequences, around 60% of them appearing once. V trimming: 1 base; J trimming: 3 bases; junction bases outside the gene matches: 8. The germline CDR1 and CDR2 sequences are DFQATT and SNEGSKA (reference sequence). The CDR3 contains 16 residues. This TCR was sampled from a human donor in good health. Sequenced: sorted CD4+, CD8+, or CD8+CD57+ T cells (not recorded which) from PBMCs. The chain couples TRBV20-1 to TRBJ2-3; TRBD1 matches at 9 bases. CDR3 DNA sequence: TGCAGTGCTAGAGGGGACAGGGTCTTATTAACAGATACGCAGTATTTT. Its translation: CSARGDRVLLTDTQYF.